This TCR beta chain was sequenced in a study of control samples from healthy donors and cancer patients. Libraries were prepared by immunoSEQ multiplex PCR; TCRdb keeps only in-frame clonotypes and omits some of them. The sample carries under 110,000 clones, 75% to 90% recorded once. Germline CDR1 is SGHRS and CDR2 is YFSETQ. Germline trimming cut 7 bases from V and 4 bases from J; bases unmatched to any gene: 10. CDR3 length: 14 amino acids. The source is a man aged 25 to 40 in good health. The sequencing input was blood. The gene calls are TRBV5-1 and TRBJ1-1; 7 bases match TRBD1. CDR3 nucleotide sequence: TGCGCCAGCGGGAAACAGGGGTTATTCACTGAAGCTTTCTTT. This codes for CASGKQGLFTEAFF.